This entry concerns a single T cell receptor (beta chain). What it binds is not known. The sample is drawn from a study of T cell responses to AZD1222 COVID-19 vaccine. Overall study results and limits: Regions 160-218 and 743-854 dominated among vaccine-associated CD4 TCRs spanning spike. Donors skewed white British and female; clonal diversity was possibly underestimated.

Analyses pooled second doses at about 4 or about 12 weeks. TCRdb's table, derived via immunoSEQ multiplex PCR, lists solely in-frame clones and lacks some. The repertoire holds 100,000 or so clones, with 89% as singletons. Sequencing used peripheral blood, obtained 28 days after the second AZD1222 dose. This TCR was sampled from an adult who received the AZD1222 COVID-19 vaccine.

The CDR3 DNA follows: TGTGCCTGGAGAAGGGAAGGGGGGAAGGGCTACACCTTC. Amino acid sequence: CAWRREGGKGYTF. V is TRBV30 and J is TRBJ1-2; a possible D gene is TRBD1 (6 bases). V dropped 3 bases and J dropped 8 bases, with 16 bases sitting between them. Germline CDR1 and CDR2: GTSNPN and SVGIG (reference sequence). The CDR3 extends over 13 amino acids.